This record concerns one T cell receptor (beta chain) sequence. Its specificity is unknown. This entry belongs to a study of shared clonotypes between healthy human individuals. General study findings and limits: Memory subsets generally showed lower estimated richness than naive subsets.

The authors distributed each subset's genomic DNA evenly over several immunoSEQ plates. As processed by the authors: With immunoSEQ giving junction-only sequences and no quality scores, filtering differed. Here immunoSEQ multiplex PCR was the method, and the copy in TCRdb shows in-frame clones only, minus some. For V, J and clone size, that table is used; D and trimming come from the DNA. The table includes about 690,000 clones, about 90% detected once. CD45RO+ cells plus CCR7-negative CD45RA+ TemRA cells formed CD8 memory. Sequencing was done on a sample of memory CD8+ T cells from PBMCs. Described subset: CD45RO+ cells pooled with CCR7-negative TemRA cells. The receptor's source is a man aged 18 to 30 in good health. Some clones in this sample may be carry-over from other donors' samples.

Here the CDR3 DNA reads TGTGCCAGCAGCGAAACAGGGGGCCTTGGAAACACCATATATTTT. Protein product: CASSETGGLGNTIYF. The chain uses TRBV9 and TRBJ1-3; TRBD1 aligns across 9 bases. Germline V gives CDR1 SGDLS, CDR2 YYNGEE. The CDR3 contains 15 residues. After removal of 3 bases from V and 3 bases from J, the junction contained 4 bases not matched to a gene.